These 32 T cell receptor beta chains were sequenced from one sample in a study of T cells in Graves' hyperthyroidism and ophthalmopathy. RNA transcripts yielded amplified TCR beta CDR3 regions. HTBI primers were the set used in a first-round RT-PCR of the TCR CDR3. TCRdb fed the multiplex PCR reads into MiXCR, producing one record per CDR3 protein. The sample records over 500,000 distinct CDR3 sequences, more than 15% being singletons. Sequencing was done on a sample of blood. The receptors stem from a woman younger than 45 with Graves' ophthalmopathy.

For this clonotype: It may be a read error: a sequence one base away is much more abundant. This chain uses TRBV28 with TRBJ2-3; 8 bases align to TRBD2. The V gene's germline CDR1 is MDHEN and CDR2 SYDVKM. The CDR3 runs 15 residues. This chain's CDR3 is CAGSKIAGTTDTQYF. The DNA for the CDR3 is TGTGCCGGCAGTAAAATAGCGGGAACCACAGATACGCAGTATTTT.

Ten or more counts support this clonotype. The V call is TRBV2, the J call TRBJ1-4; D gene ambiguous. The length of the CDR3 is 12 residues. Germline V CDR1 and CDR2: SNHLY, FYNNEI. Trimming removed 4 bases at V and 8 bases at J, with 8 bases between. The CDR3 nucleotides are TGTGCCAGCAGTGGGACGGGAGAAAAACTGTTTTTT. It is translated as CASSGTGEKLFF.

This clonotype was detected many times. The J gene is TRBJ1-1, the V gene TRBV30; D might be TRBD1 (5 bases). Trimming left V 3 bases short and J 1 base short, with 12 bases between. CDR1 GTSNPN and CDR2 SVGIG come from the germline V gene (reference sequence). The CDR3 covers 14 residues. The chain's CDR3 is CAWRPLGGNTEAFF. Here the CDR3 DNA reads TGTGCCTGGAGACCCCTGGGGGGGAACACTGAAGCTTTCTTT.

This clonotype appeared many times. CDR3 region: CSVMGQPGDPDTQYF. The CDR3 nucleotides read TGCAGCGTGATGGGACAGCCGGGAGACCCAGATACGCAGTATTTT. The gene calls are TRBV29-1 and TRBJ2-3; TRBD1 is a possible D gene (7 bases). The germline V and J ends were trimmed by 6 bases and 4 bases, with 20 bases remaining between them. CDR3 length: 15 amino acids. Per the germline V gene, CDR1 is SQVTM and CDR2 is ANQGSEA.

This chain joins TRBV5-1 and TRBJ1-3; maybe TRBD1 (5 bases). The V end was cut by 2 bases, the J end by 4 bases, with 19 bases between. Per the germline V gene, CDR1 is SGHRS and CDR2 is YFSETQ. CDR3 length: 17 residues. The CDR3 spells CASSFTFGDRTGNTIYF. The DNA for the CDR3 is TGCGCCAGCAGCTTCACCTTCGGGGACCGGACAGGAAACACCATATATTTT.

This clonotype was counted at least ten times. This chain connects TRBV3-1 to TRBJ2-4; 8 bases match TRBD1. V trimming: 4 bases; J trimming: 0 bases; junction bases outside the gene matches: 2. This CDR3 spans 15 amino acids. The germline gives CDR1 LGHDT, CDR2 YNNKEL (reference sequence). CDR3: CASSRTGLAKNIQYF. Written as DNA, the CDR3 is TGTGCCAGCAGCCGGACAGGGCTAGCCAAAAACATTCAGTACTTC.

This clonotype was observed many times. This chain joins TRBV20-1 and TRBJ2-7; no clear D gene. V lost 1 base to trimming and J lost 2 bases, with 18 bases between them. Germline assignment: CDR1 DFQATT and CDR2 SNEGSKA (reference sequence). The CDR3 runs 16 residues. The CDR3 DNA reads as TGCAGTGCTAGAGCCGTACTCGATCCAACTGCCTACGAGCAGTACTTC. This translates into CSARAVLDPTAYEQYF.

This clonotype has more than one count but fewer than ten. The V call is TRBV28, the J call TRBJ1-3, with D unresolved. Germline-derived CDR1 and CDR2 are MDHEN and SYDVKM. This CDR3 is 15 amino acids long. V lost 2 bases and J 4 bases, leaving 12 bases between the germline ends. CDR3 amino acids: CASSLTGSSGNTIYF. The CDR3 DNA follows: TGTGCCAGCAGTTTAACCGGGTCCTCCGGAAACACCATATATTTT.

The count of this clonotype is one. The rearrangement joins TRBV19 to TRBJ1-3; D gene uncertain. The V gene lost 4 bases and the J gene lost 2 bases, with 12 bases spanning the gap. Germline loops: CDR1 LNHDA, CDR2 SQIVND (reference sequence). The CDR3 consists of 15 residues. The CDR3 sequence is CASSTRVPAGNTIYF. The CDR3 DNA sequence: TGTGCCAGTAGTACTCGAGTCCCGGCTGGAAACACCATATATTTT. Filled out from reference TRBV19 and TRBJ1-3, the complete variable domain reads DGGITQSPKYLFRKEGQNVTLSCEQNLNHDAMYWYRQDPGQGLRLIYYSQIVNDFQKGDIAEGYSVSREKKESFPLTVTSAQKNPTAFYLCASSTRVPAGNTIYFGEGSWLTVV.

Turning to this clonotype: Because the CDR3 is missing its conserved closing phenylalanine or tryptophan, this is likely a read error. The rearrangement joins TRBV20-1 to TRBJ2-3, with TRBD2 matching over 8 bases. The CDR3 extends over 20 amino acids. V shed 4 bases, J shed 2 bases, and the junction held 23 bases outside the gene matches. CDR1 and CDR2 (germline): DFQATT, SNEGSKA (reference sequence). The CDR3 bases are TGCAGTGCTACCCCCGGGGGAGGCGGGAGGCTACATTTACTCACAGATACGCAGTATCTT. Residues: CSATPGGGGRLHLLTDTQYL.

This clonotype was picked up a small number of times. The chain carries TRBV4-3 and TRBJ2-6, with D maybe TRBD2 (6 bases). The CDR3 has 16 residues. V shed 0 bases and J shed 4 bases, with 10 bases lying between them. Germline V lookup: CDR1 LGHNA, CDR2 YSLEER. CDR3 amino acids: CASSQDAGSGANVLTF. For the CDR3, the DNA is TGCGCCAGCAGCCAAGATGCGGGATCCGGGGCCAACGTCCTGACTTTC.

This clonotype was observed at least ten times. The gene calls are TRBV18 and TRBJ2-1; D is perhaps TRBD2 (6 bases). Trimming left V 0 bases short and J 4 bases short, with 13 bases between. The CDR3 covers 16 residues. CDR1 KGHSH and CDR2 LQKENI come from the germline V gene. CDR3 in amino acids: CASSPPVTRGYNEQFF. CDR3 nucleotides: TGTGCCAGCTCACCACCCGTGACTAGAGGATACAATGAGCAGTTCTTC.

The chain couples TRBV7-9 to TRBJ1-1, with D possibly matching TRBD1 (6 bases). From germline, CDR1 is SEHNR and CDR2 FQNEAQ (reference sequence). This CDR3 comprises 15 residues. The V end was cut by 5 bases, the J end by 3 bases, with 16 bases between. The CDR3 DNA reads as TGTGCCAGCAGCCCAGCGTACAGGGAGGACACTGAAGCTTTCTTT. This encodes CASSPAYREDTEAFF.

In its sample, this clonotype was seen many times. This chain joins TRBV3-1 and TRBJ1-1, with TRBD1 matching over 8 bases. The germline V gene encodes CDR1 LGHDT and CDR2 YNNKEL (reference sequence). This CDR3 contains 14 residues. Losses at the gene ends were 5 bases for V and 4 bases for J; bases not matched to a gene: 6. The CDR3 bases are TGTGCCAGCAGCTACACAGGGGGACCCACTGAAGCTTTCTTT. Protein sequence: CASSYTGGPTEAFF.

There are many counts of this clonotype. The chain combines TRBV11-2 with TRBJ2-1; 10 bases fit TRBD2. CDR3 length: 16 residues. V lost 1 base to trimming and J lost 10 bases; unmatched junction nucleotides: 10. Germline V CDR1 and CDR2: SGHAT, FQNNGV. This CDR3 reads CASSLGFSGRSYEQFF. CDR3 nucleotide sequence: TGTGCCAGCAGCTTAGGGTTTAGCGGGAGGAGTTACGAGCAGTTCTTC.

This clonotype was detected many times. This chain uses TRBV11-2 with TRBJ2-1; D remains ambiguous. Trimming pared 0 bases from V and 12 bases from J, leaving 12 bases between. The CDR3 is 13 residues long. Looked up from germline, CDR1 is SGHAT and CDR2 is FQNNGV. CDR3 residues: CASSLEAEAVQFF. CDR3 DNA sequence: TGTGCCAGCAGCTTAGAGGCTGAGGCGGTGCAGTTCTTC.

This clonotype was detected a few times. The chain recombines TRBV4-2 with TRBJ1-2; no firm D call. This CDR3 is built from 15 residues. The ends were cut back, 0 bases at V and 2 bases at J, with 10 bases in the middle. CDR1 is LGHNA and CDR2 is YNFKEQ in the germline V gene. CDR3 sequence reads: CASSQEFGGNYGYTF. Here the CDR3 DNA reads TGTGCCAGCAGCCAAGAATTTGGAGGGAACTATGGCTACACCTTC.

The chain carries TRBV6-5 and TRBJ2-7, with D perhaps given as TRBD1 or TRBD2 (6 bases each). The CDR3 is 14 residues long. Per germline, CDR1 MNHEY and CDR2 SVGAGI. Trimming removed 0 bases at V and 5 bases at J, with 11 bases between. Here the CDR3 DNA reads TGTGCCAGCAGTTACTCCCCGGGGGCAGACGAGCAGTACTTC. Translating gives CASSYSPGADEQYF.

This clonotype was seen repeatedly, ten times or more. In DNA, the CDR3 is TGCGCCAGCAGCTTCAGTGCTCGAGTCGAGCAGTACTTC. Its protein is CASSFSARVEQYF. The chain has TRBV5-1 and TRBJ2-7; D is unresolved. V lost 2 bases and J lost 6, with 12 bases in between. Germline CDR1 SGHRS, CDR2 YFSETQ. The CDR3 covers 13 residues.

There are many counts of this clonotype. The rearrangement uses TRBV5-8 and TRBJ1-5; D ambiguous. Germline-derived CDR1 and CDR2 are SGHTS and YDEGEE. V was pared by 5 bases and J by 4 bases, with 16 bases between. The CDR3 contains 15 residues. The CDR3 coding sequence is TGTGCCAGCAGTTACGCGACGGGGAATAATCAGCCCCAGCATTTT. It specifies CASSYATGNNQPQHF.

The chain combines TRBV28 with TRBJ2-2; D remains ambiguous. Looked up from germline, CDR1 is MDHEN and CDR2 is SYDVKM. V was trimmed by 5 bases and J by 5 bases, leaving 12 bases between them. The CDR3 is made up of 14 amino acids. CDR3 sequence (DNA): TGTGCCAGCAGTCTGGGATCAAGGACCGGGGAGCTGTTTTTT. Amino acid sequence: CASSLGSRTGELFF.

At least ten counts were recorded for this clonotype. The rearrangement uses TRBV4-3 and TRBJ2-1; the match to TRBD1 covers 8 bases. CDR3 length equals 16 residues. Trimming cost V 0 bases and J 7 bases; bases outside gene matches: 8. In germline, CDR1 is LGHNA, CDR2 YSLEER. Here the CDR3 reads CASSQDGTGEDNEQFF. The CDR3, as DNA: TGCGCCAGCAGCCAAGACGGGACAGGAGAGGATAATGAGCAGTTCTTC.

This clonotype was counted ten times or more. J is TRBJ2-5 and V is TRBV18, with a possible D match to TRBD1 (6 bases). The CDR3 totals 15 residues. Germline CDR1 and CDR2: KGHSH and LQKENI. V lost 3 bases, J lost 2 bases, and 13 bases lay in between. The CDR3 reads CASSPFPDSQETQYF. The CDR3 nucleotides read TGTGCCAGCTCACCTTTTCCGGACAGTCAAGAGACCCAGTACTTC.

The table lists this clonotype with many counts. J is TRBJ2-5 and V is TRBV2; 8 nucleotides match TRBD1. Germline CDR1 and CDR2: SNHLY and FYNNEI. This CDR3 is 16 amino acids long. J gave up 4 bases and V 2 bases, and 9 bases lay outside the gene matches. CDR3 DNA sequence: TGTGCCAGCAGTGAATGGGAAACAGGGGGAAGAGAGACCCAGTACTTC. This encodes CASSEWETGGRETQYF.

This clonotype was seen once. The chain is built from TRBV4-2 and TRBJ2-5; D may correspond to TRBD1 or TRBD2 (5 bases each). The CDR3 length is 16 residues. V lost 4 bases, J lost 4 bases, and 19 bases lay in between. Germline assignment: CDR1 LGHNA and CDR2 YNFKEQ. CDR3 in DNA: TGTGCCAGCAGCCCCAGGGCTCCGAGGGTGGGAGAGACCCAGTACTTC. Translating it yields CASSPRAPRVGETQYF.

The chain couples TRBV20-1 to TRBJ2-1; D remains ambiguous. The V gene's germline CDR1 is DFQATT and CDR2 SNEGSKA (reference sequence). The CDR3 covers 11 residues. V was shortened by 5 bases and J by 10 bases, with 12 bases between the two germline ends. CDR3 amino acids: CSAGPVGEQFF. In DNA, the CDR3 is TGCAGTGCTGGGCCGGTGGGGGAGCAGTTCTTC.

The CDR3 spells CASSTSVNEQFF. CDR3 nucleotide sequence: TGTGCCAGCAGCACTAGTGTCAATGAGCAGTTCTTC. The genes are TRBV7-9 and TRBJ2-1, with a weak D call TRBD2 (5 bases). This CDR3 is 12 amino acids long. Looked up from germline, CDR1 is SEHNR and CDR2 is FQNEAQ (reference sequence). Trimming removed 5 bases from V and 6 bases from J, with 8 bases in between.

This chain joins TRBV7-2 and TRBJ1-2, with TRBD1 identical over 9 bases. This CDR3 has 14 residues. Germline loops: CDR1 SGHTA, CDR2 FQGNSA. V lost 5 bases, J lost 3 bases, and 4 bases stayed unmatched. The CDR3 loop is CASSRWTGDYGYTF. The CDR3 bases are TGTGCCAGCAGCCGATGGACAGGGGACTATGGCTACACCTTC.

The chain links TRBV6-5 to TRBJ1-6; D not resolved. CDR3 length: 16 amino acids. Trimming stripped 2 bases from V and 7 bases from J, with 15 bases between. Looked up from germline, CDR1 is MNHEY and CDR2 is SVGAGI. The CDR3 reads CASSYSPKTGNSPLHF. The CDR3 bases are TGTGCCAGCAGTTACAGCCCTAAAACGGGGAATTCACCCCTCCACTTT.

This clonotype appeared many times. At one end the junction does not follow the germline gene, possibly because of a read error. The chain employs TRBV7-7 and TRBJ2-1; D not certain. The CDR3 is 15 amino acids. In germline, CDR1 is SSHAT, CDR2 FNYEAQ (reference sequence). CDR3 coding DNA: TGTGCTAGCAGCTCAGATGTAGGGCTCTACAATGAGCAGTTCTTC. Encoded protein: CASSSDVGLYNEQFF.

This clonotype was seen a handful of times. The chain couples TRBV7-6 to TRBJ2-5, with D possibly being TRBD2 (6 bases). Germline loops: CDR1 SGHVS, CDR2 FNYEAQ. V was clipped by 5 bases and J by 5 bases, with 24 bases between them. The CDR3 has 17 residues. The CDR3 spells CASSLRGVAERKETQYF. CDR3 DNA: TGTGCCAGCAGCCTAAGGGGAGTAGCGGAGCGGAAGGAGACCCAGTACTTC.

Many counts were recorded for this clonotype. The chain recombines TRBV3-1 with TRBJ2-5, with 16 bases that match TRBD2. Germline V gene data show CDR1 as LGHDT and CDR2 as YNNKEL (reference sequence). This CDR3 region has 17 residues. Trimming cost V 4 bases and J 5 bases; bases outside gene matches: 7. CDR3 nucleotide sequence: TGTGCCAGCAGCCTAGGGACTAGCGGGAGGGCCGTGGAGACCCAGTACTTC. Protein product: CASSLGTSGRAVETQYF.